These 26 T cell receptor beta chains were sequenced from one sample in a study of blood T cell repertoires in COVID-19. The method was immunoSEQ multiplex PCR; TCRdb's version includes in-frame clones alone and lacks a portion of them. The table has 250,000 to 300,000 clones, less than 85% seen once. The sequenced material came from peripheral blood. The receptors derive from a man aged 60 to 75 who had recovered from COVID-19.

This clone was observed once. This chain connects TRBV5-1 to TRBJ2-5; 8 nucleotides align to TRBD2. With V trimmed by 4 bases and J by 0 bases, 5 bases remained unmatched. Germline CDR1 is SGHRS and CDR2 is YFSETQ. The CDR3 is 15 residues long. The CDR3 nucleotides read TGCGCCAGCAGCCCAGCGGGGGAGTACCAAGAGACCCAGTACTTC. Its translation is CASSPAGEYQETQYF.

The CDR3 nucleotides are TGTGCCAGCTCAACGGGGGGGACACTCGTAACCTACGAGCAGTACTTC. Translating it yields CASSTGGTLVTYEQYF. This chain uses TRBV18 with TRBJ2-7; 8 bases are a match to TRBD2. There are 16 residues in the CDR3. V was clipped by 5 bases and J by 2 bases; unmatched bases: 11. The germline gives CDR1 KGHSH, CDR2 LQKENI.

V gene TRBV19 combines with J gene TRBJ1-2; 8 bases match TRBD1. There are 15 residues in the CDR3. After removal of 5 bases from V and 4 bases from J, the junction contained 9 bases not matched to a gene. From germline, CDR1 is LNHDA and CDR2 SQIVND (reference sequence). The DNA for the CDR3 is TGTGCCAGTAGTCGGCCAGGGGGCTCCTCCTATGGCTACACCTTC. This encodes CASSRPGGSSYGYTF.

The V and J genes are TRBV28 and TRBJ1-5; D is uncertain. CDR1 and CDR2 from the germline V gene are MDHEN and SYDVKM. The CDR3 length is 15 residues. The V end lost 7 bases, the J end lost 0 bases, and 13 bases lay between the germline ends. The chain's CDR3 is CASIKAGHSNQPQHF. CDR3 coding DNA: TGTGCCAGCATTAAAGCTGGGCATAGCAATCAGCCCCAGCATTTT.

The chain recombines TRBV5-1 with TRBJ2-1, with unresolved D. The CDR3 is 15 residues long. Germline lookup yields CDR1 SGHRS and CDR2 YFSETQ. Between the trimmed V and J ends, which lost 4 bases and 0 bases, there was a span of 11 bases. CDR3 bases: TGCGCCAGCAGCCCGTCTTCTAGCTCCTACAATGAGCAGTTCTTC. Protein product: CASSPSSSSYNEQFF.

This chain connects TRBV5-5 to TRBJ2-5; 7 bases are a match to TRBD2. Germline CDR1 reads SGHKS; CDR2 reads YYEKEE (reference sequence). J lost 1 base, V lost 1 base, and 7 bases had no gene match. The CDR3 is 16 amino acids. This CDR3 reads CASSLYLSGIQETQYF. The CDR3, as DNA: TGTGCCAGCAGCTTGTATCTAAGCGGGATCCAAGAGACCCAGTACTTC.

V and J are TRBV18 and TRBJ2-1; 11 bases fit TRBD2. The germline V gene encodes CDR1 KGHSH and CDR2 LQKENI. The CDR3 runs to 15 residues. Losses at the gene ends were 7 bases for V and 2 bases for J; bases not matched to a gene: 4. The CDR3 here is CASLLAGGPYNEQFF. The CDR3 DNA reads TGTGCCAGCTTGCTAGCGGGGGGCCCCTACAATGAGCAGTTCTTC.

The genes are TRBV7-9 and TRBJ2-3; 7 bases align to TRBD1. The germline CDR1 and CDR2 sequences are SEHNR and FQNEAQ (reference sequence). Trimming cost V 4 bases and J 2 bases; bases outside gene matches: 6. This CDR3 contains 15 residues. The CDR3 region is CASSSGGRVTDTQYF. CDR3 bases: TGTGCCAGCAGCTCAGGGGGAAGGGTCACAGATACGCAGTATTTT.

This clone was counted between two and nine times. This chain links TRBV5-5 with TRBJ1-6; D call uncertain. The V end lost 3 bases, the J end lost 2 bases, and 9 bases lay between the germline ends. Per the germline V gene, CDR1 is SGHKS and CDR2 is YYEKEE (reference sequence). The length of the CDR3 is 15 residues. The CDR3 DNA reads as TGTGCCAGCAGCTCGAGTGTTACCTATAATTCACCCCTCCACTTT. Translating it yields CASSSSVTYNSPLHF. Full variable domain (remainder filled in from reference TRBV5-5 and TRBJ1-6): DAGVTQSPTHLIKTRGQQVTLRCSPISGHKSVSWYQQVLGQGPQFIFQYYEKEERGRGNFPDRFSARQFPNYSSELNVNALLLGDSALYLCASSSSVTYNSPLHFGNGTRLTVT.

The chain couples TRBV5-1 to TRBJ1-6; 7 nucleotides align to TRBD1. Unmatched junction bases numbered 4, after V lost 5 bases and J lost 5 bases. The CDR3 runs 14 residues. CDR1 is SGHRS and CDR2 is YFSETQ in the germline V gene. CDR3 residues: CASRDTGDNSPLHF. CDR3 DNA sequence: TGCGCCAGCAGAGATACAGGGGATAATTCACCCCTCCACTTT.

The genes are TRBV15 and TRBJ2-6; the D gene is possibly TRBD1 (6 bases). This CDR3 comprises 15 residues. The V end was cut by 2 bases, the J end by 2 bases, with 7 bases between. CDR1 is LNHNV and CDR2 is YYDKDF in the germline V gene (reference sequence). This chain's CDR3 is CATSRQGTGANVLTF. The CDR3 nucleotides read TGTGCCACCAGCAGACAGGGGACTGGGGCCAACGTCCTGACTTTC.

The chain recombines TRBV11-2 with TRBJ2-5; D is possibly TRBD2 (6 bases). From germline, CDR1 is SGHAT and CDR2 FQNNGV. V lost 10 bases and J lost 5, with 14 bases in between. CDR3 size: 12 residues. The CDR3 protein is CATTTSWETQYF. The CDR3 region has the DNA TGTGCCACTACGACTAGTTGGGAGACCCAGTACTTC. Using reference TRBV11-2 and TRBJ2-5 for the parts outside the CDR3, the full variable domain is EAGVAQSPRYKIIEKRQSVAFWCNPISGHATLYWYQQILGQGPKLLIQFQNNGVVDDSQLPKDRFSAERLKGVDSTLKIQPAKLEDSAVYLCATTTSWETQYFGPGTRLLVL.

The CDR3 bases are TGTGCCAGCAGCCACACAGGGGGCACAGATACGCAGTATTTT. Residues: CASSHTGGTDTQYF. The gene calls are TRBV3-1 (or the pseudogene TRBV3-2) and TRBJ2-3, with TRBD1 matching over 7 bases. Germline V gene lookup returns CDR1 LGHDT and CDR2 YNNKEL (reference sequence). The CDR3 has 14 amino acids. Germline trimming cut 3 bases from V and 1 base from J; bases unmatched to any gene: 1.

This chain connects TRBV14 to TRBJ1-6; 7 bases fit TRBD1. Germline assignment: CDR1 SGHDN and CDR2 FVKESK. After removal of 2 bases from V and 4 bases from J, the junction contained 5 bases not matched to a gene. The CDR3 spans 16 residues. CDR3 nucleotide sequence: TGTGCCAGCAGCCAAAAGACAGGGCTGTATAATTCACCCCTCCACTTT. This gives the protein CASSQKTGLYNSPLHF. Combining the CDR3 with reference TRBV14 and TRBJ1-6 gives the whole variable domain EAGVTQFPSHSVIEKGQTVTLRCDPISGHDNLYWYRRVMGKEIKFLLHFVKESKQDESGMPNNRFLAERTGGTYSTLKVQPAELEDSGVYFCASSQKTGLYNSPLHFGNGTRLTVT.

The chain links TRBV19 to TRBJ1-5; 9 positions agree with TRBD1. Germline CDR1 and CDR2: LNHDA and SQIVND (reference sequence). V lost 2 bases to trimming and J lost 0 bases; unmatched junction nucleotides: 11. The CDR3 runs to 19 residues. The CDR3 nucleotides read TGTGCCAGTAGTATAACCGGGACAGGGCAATCTAATAGCAATCAGCCCCAGCATTTT. It yields the protein CASSITGTGQSNSNQPQHF.

The J gene is TRBJ1-4, the V gene TRBV19; D is uncertain. CDR3 size: 12 residues. Trimming cost V 3 bases and J 10 bases, with 9 bases left between them. Germline V gives CDR1 LNHDA, CDR2 SQIVND (reference sequence). The CDR3, as DNA: TGTGCCAGTAGTATCCTCCCCGGAAAACTGTTTTTT. It specifies CASSILPGKLFF. Looking up the rest from reference TRBV19 and TRBJ1-4 gives the full variable domain: DGGITQSPKYLFRKEGQNVTLSCEQNLNHDAMYWYRQDPGQGLRLIYYSQIVNDFQKGDIAEGYSVSREKKESFPLTVTSAQKNPTAFYLCASSILPGKLFFGSGTQLSVL.

The chain employs TRBV5-1 and TRBJ2-1; 14 bases agree with TRBD2. The CDR3 sequence is 17 residues long. Germline V gene lookup returns CDR1 SGHRS and CDR2 YFSETQ. Unmatched junction bases numbered 8, after V lost 1 base and J lost 8 bases. The CDR3, as DNA: TGCGCCAGCAGCTTGATGGGACTAGCGGGAGTTCTTGATGAGCAGTTCTTC. This codes for CASSLMGLAGVLDEQFF.

The chain recombines TRBV19 with TRBJ2-1; D is possibly TRBD1 (6 bases). CDR3 size: 15 residues. From germline, CDR1 is LNHDA and CDR2 SQIVND (reference sequence). V lost 6 bases and J lost 6, with 18 bases in between. The chain's CDR3 is CASRPGQDKSNEQFF. In DNA, the CDR3 is TGTGCCAGTAGACCGGGACAAGACAAATCCAATGAGCAGTTCTTC.

V and J are TRBV7-2 and TRBJ2-1; D is undetermined. The germline V gene has CDR1 SGHTA and CDR2 FQGNSA. V shed 1 base and J shed 7 bases, with 8 bases lying between them. This CDR3 spans 13 amino acids. CDR3 amino acids: CASSLGVWNEQFF. The CDR3 DNA follows: TGTGCCAGCAGCTTAGGAGTGTGGAATGAGCAGTTCTTC.

This clone was observed once. The chain carries TRBV2 and TRBJ2-7; 9 bases line up with TRBD1. Germline values: CDR1 SNHLY, CDR2 FYNNEI. The CDR3 is 13 residues long. V dropped 7 bases and J dropped 4; count of bases not matched to a gene: 5. CDR3 bases: TGTGCCAGCACTAGGGACAGGGAATACGAGCAGTACTTC. Translated, it gives CASTRDREYEQYF.

The chain employs TRBV19 and TRBJ1-1; a possible D gene is TRBD1 (5 bases). This CDR3 spans 14 amino acids. V lost 7 bases and J lost 3, with 15 bases in between. Looked up from germline, CDR1 is LNHDA and CDR2 is SQIVND (reference sequence). The CDR3 sequence: CASKPIRADTEAFF. The DNA of the CDR3 is TGTGCCAGTAAACCCATCAGGGCGGACACTGAAGCTTTCTTT.

The gene calls are TRBV10-2 and TRBJ1-6, with D perhaps TRBD1 (5 bases). Per the germline V gene, CDR1 is WSHSY and CDR2 is SAAADI. The CDR3 spans 14 residues. The V end lost 3 bases, the J end lost 8 bases, and 11 bases lay between the germline ends. The CDR3 DNA sequence: TGCGCCAGCAGTGAACGGGGGGGAGATTCACCCCTCCACTTT. Its translation: CASSERGGDSPLHF.

J is TRBJ2-3 and V is TRBV29-1; possible D gene TRBD1, 5 bases. The V gene lost 8 bases and the J gene lost 0 bases, with 12 bases spanning the gap. CDR1 SQVTM and CDR2 ANQGSEA come from the germline V gene. The CDR3 covers 13 residues. The CDR3 loop is CSTQGSSTDTQYF. CDR3 nucleotide sequence: TGCAGCACCCAGGGCTCTAGCACAGATACGCAGTATTTT.

The gene calls are TRBV7-2 and TRBJ1-1, with TRBD1 identical over 7 bases. CDR1 is SGHTA and CDR2 is FQGNSA in the germline V gene. The V segment lost 6 bases and the J segment 0 bases; nucleotides outside the gene matches: 7. CDR3 length equals 15 residues. The CDR3 spells CASSTARGMNTEAFF. CDR3 DNA: TGTGCCAGCAGTACTGCCAGGGGGATGAACACTGAAGCTTTCTTT.

CDR3 DNA: TGTGCCAGCAGTTTCTCGGGGGGAGAGACCCAGTACTTC. Its translation is CASSFSGGETQYF. The chain uses TRBV27 and TRBJ2-5; 7 positions match TRBD2. This CDR3 comprises 13 residues. V gave up 3 bases and J gave up 4 bases; unmatched junction bases: 2. Per germline, CDR1 MNHEY and CDR2 SMNVEV (reference sequence).

The chain carries TRBV5-5 and TRBJ2-7; D gene unclear. V gave up 3 bases and J gave up 3 bases, with 4 bases separating them. Germline V CDR1 and CDR2: SGHKS, YYEKEE (reference sequence). This CDR3 region has 11 residues. The CDR3 DNA is TGTGCCAGCAGCTATAGCTACGAGCAGTACTTC. Translated, it gives CASSYSYEQYF.